These 10 T cell receptor beta chains came from one sample sequenced in a study of early T cells in non-severe SARS-CoV-2 infection. MiXCR, applied by TCRdb to the 5' RACE reads, yields one record per CDR3 protein. The sample yields fewer than 80,000 distinct CDR3 sequences, 10% to 15% seen once. Sequences were obtained from whole blood. Receptor source: an adult who was a healthcare worker with PCR-confirmed SARS-CoV-2 infection or an uninfected control (not recorded which).

This clonotype was seen at least ten times. V gene TRBV27 combines with J gene TRBJ2-7; 7 bases are a match to TRBD2. This CDR3 has 14 amino acids. Germline trimming cut 6 bases from V and 5 bases from J; bases unmatched to any gene: 10. Germline CDR1 reads MNHEY; CDR2 reads SMNVEV (reference sequence). The chain's CDR3 is CASSLSGKVNEQYF. DNA of the CDR3: TGTGCCAGCAGCCTCAGCGGGAAGGTAAACGAGCAGTACTTC.

As concerns this clonotype: A single base separates this from a much larger clone, so it may be a read error. V usage is TRBV9 and J usage is TRBJ2-3; no clear D. CDR1 is SGDLS and CDR2 is YYNGEE in the germline V gene. This CDR3 is 14 amino acids long. The CDR3 DNA reads TGTGTCAGCAGCGTAGGAGTCGGGACAGATACGCAGTATTTT. Translated: CVSSVGVGTDTQYF.

V gene TRBV5-4 combines with J gene TRBJ2-1, with a tentative D call TRBD1 (5 bases). CDR3 length: 16 amino acids. CDR1 SGHNT and CDR2 YYREEE come from the germline V gene (reference sequence). V lost 4 bases and J 0 bases, leaving 14 bases between the germline ends. CDR3 DNA: TGTGCCAGCAGCCCTTGGAGACAGAGCTCCTACAATGAGCAGTTCTTC. Encoded protein: CASSPWRQSSYNEQFF. The full variable domain, completed using reference TRBV5-4 and TRBJ2-1, is ETGVTQSPTHLIKTRGQQVTLRCSSQSGHNTVSWYQQALGQGPQFIFQYYREEENGRGNFPPRFSGLQFPNYSSELNVNALELDDSALYLCASSPWRQSSYNEQFFGPGTRLTVL.

V gene TRBV7-9 combines with J gene TRBJ2-7; tentative D call: TRBD1 (6 bases). CDR1 is SEHNR, CDR2 FQNEAQ, per germline (reference sequence). The V gene lost 5 bases and the J gene lost 4 bases, with 15 bases spanning the gap. The CDR3 runs 14 residues. The CDR3 sequence is CASSASGGSYEQYF. CDR3 DNA sequence: TGTGCCAGCAGCGCCTCTGGGGGCTCTTACGAGCAGTACTTC.

This clonotype was detected ten times or more. For the CDR3, the DNA is TGCGCCAGCAGCTTGGAACAGGGAGGGGGACTGAGCACAGATACGCAGTATTTT. Amino acid sequence: CASSLEQGGGLSTDTQYF. V gene TRBV5-1 combines with J gene TRBJ2-3; possibly TRBD2 for D (7 bases). Trimming shortened V by 0 bases and J by 0 bases, and 17 bases separated the two germline ends. The CDR3 is 18 residues long. From germline, CDR1 is SGHRS and CDR2 YFSETQ.

This clonotype was counted between two and nine times. The genes are TRBV7-7 and TRBJ2-3, with 10 nucleotides matching TRBD2. Per the germline V gene, CDR1 is SSHAT and CDR2 is FNYEAQ (reference sequence). The CDR3 sequence is 16 residues long. V lost 1 base, J lost 2 bases, and 3 bases stayed unmatched. The CDR3 here is CASSLGTSGFTDTQYF. The CDR3 nucleotides are TGTGCCAGCAGCTTAGGGACTAGCGGATTCACAGATACGCAGTATTTT.

A word on this clonotype: At one boundary the junction diverges from the germline segment, which might be a read error. J is TRBJ1-1 and V is TRBV27, with 7 bases identical to TRBD1. The germline CDR1 and CDR2 sequences are MNHEY and SMNVEV (reference sequence). This CDR3 is 13 amino acids long. The CDR3 region is CASSLDRYTEVFF. DNA for the CDR3: TGTGCCAGCAGTTTGGACAGGTACACTGAAGTTTTCTTT.

Ten or more counts support this clonotype. This chain uses TRBV7-2 with TRBJ2-3, with D tentatively TRBD1 (6 bases). The CDR3 totals 14 residues. Trimming pared 1 base from V and 4 bases from J, leaving 9 bases between. Germline assignment: CDR1 SGHTA and CDR2 FQGNSA. CDR3 coding DNA: TGTGCCAGCAGCTTAGTTGGGGGCCCAGATACGCAGTATTTT. Its protein product is CASSLVGGPDTQYF.

The CDR3 coding sequence is TGTGCCAGCAGCCAGGGACTAGATTTGGGCGAGCAGTACTTC. It codes for CASSQGLDLGEQYF. V gene TRBV5-4 combines with J gene TRBJ2-7; TRBD2 agrees at 8 bases. This CDR3 has 14 amino acids. In germline, CDR1 is SGHNT, CDR2 YYREEE (reference sequence). V trimming: 4 bases; J trimming: 6 bases; junction bases outside the gene matches: 9.

This clonotype was found many times. The V and J genes are TRBV12-3 or TRBV12-4 and TRBJ2-5; 10 nucleotides agree with TRBD2. The CDR3 is 14 residues long. V gave up 7 bases and J gave up 8 bases; unmatched junction bases: 10. The CDR3 DNA reads TGTGCCAGCACACCGTGGGCTAGCGGGAGTACCCAGTACTTC. As protein: CASTPWASGSTQYF.